Presented here are 26 T cell receptor beta chains from one specimen sequenced in a study of blood T cells in healthy people across ages. A second PCR of about 7 to 12 cycles used a sample-barcoded 5' primer and a J-beta primer mix. MiXCR was run by TCRdb on the 5' RACE reads, yielding one entry per CDR3 protein. The sample contains some 750,000 distinct CDR3 sequences, 22% of which appear only once. Sequencing was carried out using blood. Receptors were obtained from a man aged 65 to 85 in good health.

The chain carries TRBV29-1 and TRBJ2-7; TRBD1 matches 7 bases. The V segment lost 7 bases and the J segment 7 bases; nucleotides outside the gene matches: 13. The germline gives CDR1 SQVTM, CDR2 ANQGSEA. The CDR3 extends over 13 amino acids. The CDR3 DNA follows: TGCAGCGCGAGAGCGACAGGGCATGTGGAGCAGTACTTC. It yields the protein CSARATGHVEQYF.

This chain connects TRBV6-2 or TRBV6-3 to TRBJ1-1; 7 bases are shared with TRBD1. Unmatched junction bases numbered 15, after V lost 5 bases and J lost 0 bases. CDR1 is MNHEY, CDR2 SVGEGT, per germline. The CDR3 loop spans 18 amino acids. The CDR3, as DNA: TGTGCCAGCAGTACCGACCGTGACAGGGAACGTTTGAACACTGAAGCTTTCTTT. It yields the protein CASSTDRDRERLNTEAFF.

J is TRBJ2-3 and V is TRBV30; unclear D gene. Trimming removed 0 bases at V and 8 bases at J, with 18 bases between. Per germline, CDR1 GTSNPN and CDR2 SVGIG (reference sequence). The CDR3 has 15 residues. The CDR3 coding sequence is TGTGCCTGGAGTGTACCCCGTGCATCGTCGCGTACGCAGTATTTT. This translates into CAWSVPRASSRTQYF.

The chain employs TRBV5-1 and TRBJ2-5; tentatively, D is TRBD1 or TRBD2 (5 bases each). The last part of the DNA fits TRBJ2-7 better; the J call may be wrong. The CDR3 is 15 amino acids. Germline V gene data show CDR1 as SGHRS and CDR2 as YFSETQ. The CDR3 here is CASSLGDGTGDEQYF. In DNA, the CDR3 is TGCGCCAGCAGCTTGGGAGACGGGACCGGCGACGAGCAGTACTTC.

This chain joins TRBV20-1 and TRBJ1-3, with a possible D match to TRBD1 (5 bases). Trimming stripped 6 bases from V and 1 base from J, with 16 bases between. The CDR3 is 15 amino acids. Germline CDR1 is DFQATT and CDR2 is SNEGSKA (reference sequence). CDR3 DNA sequence: TGCAGTGCCCCGGGACTCATGGGATCTGGAAACACCATATATTTT. Its translation is CSAPGLMGSGNTIYF.

In its sample, this clonotype was seen a few times. The chain employs TRBV13 and TRBJ2-1; D possibly corresponds to TRBD1 (5 bases). V was trimmed by 2 bases and J by 9 bases, leaving 8 bases between them. This CDR3 has 12 amino acids. The germline gives CDR1 PRHDT, CDR2 FYEKMQ (reference sequence). CDR3 residues: CASSLSQGEQFF. Written as DNA, the CDR3 is TGTGCCAGCAGCTTAAGTCAGGGTGAGCAGTTCTTC.

The table lists this clonotype with a few counts. As DNA, the CDR3 is TGCAGTGCTAGAGTACTAGCCGGGCAGTTCTTC. Amino acids: CSARVLAGQFF. The gene calls are TRBV20-1 and TRBJ2-5; weak D call: TRBD2 (6 bases). With the DNA end fitting TRBJ2-1 better, the J assignment may be wrong. Germline assignment: CDR1 DFQATT and CDR2 SNEGSKA (reference sequence). The CDR3 length is 11 residues.

This clonotype has a count of ten or more. V and J are TRBV5-1 and TRBJ2-7, with 13 bases matching TRBD2. Germline lookup yields CDR1 SGHRS and CDR2 YFSETQ. This CDR3 region has 17 residues. Trimming at V came to 0 bases and at J to 0 bases, leaving 3 bases not matched to a gene. CDR3 DNA sequence: TGCGCCAGCAGCTTGGGACTAGCGGGGGGACTCTCCTACGAGCAGTACTTC. Translating gives CASSLGLAGGLSYEQYF.

This clonotype has just a few counts. This sequence joins TRBV30 and TRBJ2-3; D perhaps matches TRBD1 (6 bases). Germline V gene sequence: CDR1 GTSNPN, CDR2 SVGIG (reference sequence). V lost 5 bases and J lost 2, with 17 bases in between. The CDR3 has 15 residues. CDR3 residues: CAWAPGRGTTDTQYF. CDR3 in DNA: TGTGCCTGGGCCCCAGGCAGGGGAACCACAGATACGCAGTATTTT.

This clonotype was found a few times. The chain recombines TRBV6-5 with TRBJ2-5; TRBD2 might be the D (7 bases). The CDR3 is 15 amino acids. CDR1 is MNHEY and CDR2 is SVGAGI in the germline V gene. V lost 7 bases and J lost 5, with 20 bases in between. The CDR3, as DNA: TGTGCCAGCACCTTAAGGGGGGGGGCTGTCGAGACCCAGTACTTC. It codes for CASTLRGGAVETQYF.

The chain combines TRBV12-3 or TRBV12-4 with TRBJ1-5; D ambiguous. CDR3 length: 15 amino acids. V was clipped by 0 bases and J by 1 base, with 7 bases between them. The CDR3 coding sequence is TGTGCCAGCAGTTTAGCAGGGCAGAGCAATCAGCCCCAGCATTTT. Translation gives CASSLAGQSNQPQHF.

This clonotype was recorded a few times. The chain couples TRBV12-3 or TRBV12-4 to TRBJ2-5; 13 bases line up with TRBD2. The CDR3 totals 15 residues. Unmatched junction bases numbered 7, after V lost 7 bases and J lost 5 bases. For the CDR3, the DNA is TGTGCCAGCACCCTCGGACTAGCGGGAGTTGAGACCCAGTACTTC. It is translated as CASTLGLAGVETQYF.

The chain joins TRBV29-1 to TRBJ2-5; 8 bases fit TRBD2. The J call is in doubt because the DNA end fits TRBJ2-1 better. Germline CDR1 and CDR2: SQVTM and ANQGSEA. The length of the CDR3 is 14 residues. CDR3 coding DNA: TGCAGCGTTGAAGCGGGGGGGAGTCACAATGAGCAGTTCTTC. Protein sequence: CSVEAGGSHNEQFF.

This clonotype has just a few counts. The genes are TRBV7-3 and TRBJ2-3; D is unresolved. This CDR3 has 14 residues. Germline-derived CDR1 and CDR2 are SGHTA and FQGTGA. Trimming left V 1 base short and J 0 bases short, with 5 bases between. CDR3 nucleotides: TGTGCCAGCAGCTTAATGCACAGCACAGATACGCAGTATTTT. Protein: CASSLMHSTDTQYF.

The chain uses TRBV27 and TRBJ2-5; 9 bases map to TRBD2. The length of the CDR3 is 15 residues. The germline CDR1 and CDR2 sequences are MNHEY and SMNVEV (reference sequence). Trimming took 5 bases from V and 5 from J; bases not matched to a gene: 9. The CDR3 loop is CASSLTGTSMETQYF. The CDR3 DNA reads as TGTGCCAGCAGTCTCACCGGGACTAGCATGGAGACCCAGTACTTC.

The chain links TRBV24-1 to TRBJ2-3, with a weak D call TRBD1 (6 bases). V was cut by 6 bases and J by 2 bases, with 11 bases left in between. The CDR3 length is 14 residues. CDR1 is KGHDR, CDR2 SFDVKD, per germline. In nucleotides, the CDR3 is TGTGCCACCAGTAAAGGACAGTTCACAGATACGCAGTATTTT. It encodes CATSKGQFTDTQYF.

This clonotype came up a few times. V is TRBV5-1 and J is TRBJ1-2; 8 positions match TRBD1. This CDR3 spans 15 amino acids. CDR1 is SGHRS, CDR2 YFSETQ, per germline. J gave up 2 bases and V 0 bases, and 3 bases lay outside the gene matches. CDR3 region: CASSLVQGVNYGYTF. The CDR3 nucleotides are TGCGCCAGCAGCTTGGTACAGGGGGTAAACTATGGCTACACCTTC.

The chain recombines TRBV10-3 with TRBJ2-3; a weak D match, TRBD2 (6 bases). The CDR3 spans 15 residues. The V gene's germline CDR1 is ENHRY and CDR2 SYGVKD. V was pared by 6 bases and J by 2 bases, with 15 bases between. CDR3 bases: TGTGCCATCAGGGATCCGGGACTCTCCACAGATACGCAGTATTTT. Translated: CAIRDPGLSTDTQYF.

This clonotype was detected only a few times. The gene calls are TRBV7-6 and TRBJ2-5; unclear D gene. CDR1 and CDR2 (germline): SGHVS, FNYEAQ. Trimming removed 5 bases at V and 2 bases at J, with 9 bases between. CDR3 length: 13 amino acids. In nucleotides, the CDR3 is TGTGCCAGCAGCGGCTCCATGCAAGAGACCCAGTACTTC. Translated: CASSGSMQETQYF. Filled out from reference TRBV7-6 and TRBJ2-5, the complete variable domain reads GAGVSQSPRYKVTKRGQDVALRCDPISGHVSLYWYRQALGQGPEFLTYFNYEAQQDKSGLPNDRFSAERPEGSISTLTIQRTEQRDSAMYRCASSGSMQETQYFGPGTRLLVL.

This clonotype has only a few counts. This sequence joins TRBV29-1 and TRBJ2-7; D is perhaps TRBD1 or TRBD2 (5 bases each). This CDR3 region has 12 residues. V dropped 6 bases and J dropped 3 bases, with 12 bases sitting between them. Germline lookup yields CDR1 SQVTM and CDR2 ANQGSEA. Written as DNA, the CDR3 is TGCAGCGTAACCGGGGCAGGCTACGAGCAGTACTTC. Its translation is CSVTGAGYEQYF.

This clonotype was seen ten or more times. DNA for the CDR3: TGTGCCAGCAGTCAGGGGGCGAACTATGGCTACACCTTC. Translated: CASSQGANYGYTF. The V and J genes are TRBV12-3 or TRBV12-4 and TRBJ1-2; TRBD1 matches at 8 bases. J gave up 2 bases and V 5 bases, and 1 base lay outside the gene matches. The CDR3 sequence is 13 residues long.

This clonotype was detected only a few times. The V and J genes are TRBV7-9 and TRBJ2-7, with 9 bases identical to TRBD1. The ends lost 5 bases at V and 1 base at J; junction bases unmatched: 9. The germline gives CDR1 SEHNR, CDR2 FQNEAQ (reference sequence). The CDR3 sequence is 16 residues long. The CDR3 DNA sequence: TGTGCCAGCAGCAATAGTGGGACAGGGAGTTCCTACGAGCAGTACTTC. This gives the protein CASSNSGTGSSYEQYF.

The chain uses TRBV20-1 and TRBJ1-1; the D is unclear. V gave up 5 bases and J gave up 1 base, with 11 bases separating them. Germline V gene data show CDR1 as DFQATT and CDR2 as SNEGSKA (reference sequence). CDR3 length: 13 residues. CDR3 sequence reads: CSAGGNTNTEAFF. The CDR3 nucleotides read TGCAGTGCTGGAGGGAACACGAACACTGAAGCTTTCTTT.

The CDR3 coding sequence is TGTGCCAGCAGTCGAACGACAGGGCCCCAAGAGACCCAGTACTTC. This codes for CASSRTTGPQETQYF. The V call is TRBV6-5, the J call TRBJ2-5; 7 bases are shared with TRBD1. The CDR3 loop spans 15 amino acids. Germline CDR1 reads MNHEY; CDR2 reads SVGAGI. Trimming took 5 bases from V and 1 from J; bases not matched to a gene: 7.

The chain uses TRBV20-1 and TRBJ2-1, with TRBD2 identical over 9 bases. The CDR3 spans 16 residues. Trimming cost V 6 bases and J 1 base; bases outside gene matches: 10. CDR1 and CDR2 (germline): DFQATT, SNEGSKA (reference sequence). The CDR3 loop reads CSAPPAGGLSYNEQFF. For the CDR3, the DNA is TGCAGTGCGCCCCCGGCGGGAGGGTTGTCCTACAATGAGCAGTTCTTC.

This clonotype was observed a few times. This chain connects TRBV28 to TRBJ2-6; 7 bases match TRBD1. The CDR3 sequence is 16 residues long. V was clipped by 5 bases and J by 2 bases; unmatched bases: 6. Germline loops: CDR1 MDHEN, CDR2 SYDVKM. CDR3 sequence: CASSATGDAGANVLTF. The CDR3 nucleotides are TGTGCCAGCAGTGCAACAGGGGATGCTGGGGCCAACGTCCTGACTTTC.